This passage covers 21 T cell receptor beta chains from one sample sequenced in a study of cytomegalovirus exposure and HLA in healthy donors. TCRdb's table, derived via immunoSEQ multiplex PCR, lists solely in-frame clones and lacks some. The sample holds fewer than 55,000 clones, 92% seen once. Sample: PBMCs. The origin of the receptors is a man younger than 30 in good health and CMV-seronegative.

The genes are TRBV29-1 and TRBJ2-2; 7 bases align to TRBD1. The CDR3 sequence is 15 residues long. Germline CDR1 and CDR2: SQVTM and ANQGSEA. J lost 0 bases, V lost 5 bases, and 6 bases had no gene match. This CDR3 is CSVQTGPANTGELFF. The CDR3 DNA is TGCAGCGTTCAGACAGGGCCCGCGAACACCGGGGAGCTGTTTTTT.

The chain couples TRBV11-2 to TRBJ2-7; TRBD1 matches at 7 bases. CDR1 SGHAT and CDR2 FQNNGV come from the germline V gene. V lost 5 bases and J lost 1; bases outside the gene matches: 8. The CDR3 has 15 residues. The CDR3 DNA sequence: TGTGCCAGCAGCCTAAGCGTGACAGGGTCCTACGAGCAGTACTTC. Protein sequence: CASSLSVTGSYEQYF.

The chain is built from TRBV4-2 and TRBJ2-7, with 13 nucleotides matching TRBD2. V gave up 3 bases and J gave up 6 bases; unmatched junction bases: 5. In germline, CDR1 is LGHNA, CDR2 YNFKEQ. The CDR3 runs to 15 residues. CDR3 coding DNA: TGTGCCAGCAGCCACCCACTAGCGGGAGGGCCCGAGCAGTACTTC. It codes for CASSHPLAGGPEQYF.

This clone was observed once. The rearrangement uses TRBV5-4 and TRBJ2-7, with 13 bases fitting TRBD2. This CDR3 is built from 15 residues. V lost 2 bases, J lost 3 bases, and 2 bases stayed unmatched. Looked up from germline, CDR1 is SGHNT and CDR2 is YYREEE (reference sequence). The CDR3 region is CASSLGTSGIYEQYF. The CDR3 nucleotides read TGTGCCAGCAGCTTAGGGACTAGCGGGATCTACGAGCAGTACTTC.

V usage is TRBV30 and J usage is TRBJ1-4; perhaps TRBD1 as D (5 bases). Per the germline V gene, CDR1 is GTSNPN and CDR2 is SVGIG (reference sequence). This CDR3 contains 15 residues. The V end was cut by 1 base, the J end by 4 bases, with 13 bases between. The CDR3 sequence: CAWSGGPAHNEKLFF. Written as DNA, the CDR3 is TGTGCCTGGAGTGGGGGCCCGGCTCATAATGAAAAACTGTTTTTT.

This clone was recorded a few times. CDR3 in amino acids: CASSKTGTSDEQYF. The CDR3 bases are TGTGCCAGCAGCAAAACCGGGACTAGCGACGAGCAGTACTTC. The chain links TRBV21-1 to TRBJ2-7; TRBD2 is taken as the D call from the table, unchecked against the DNA. TRBV21-1 is recorded as a pseudogene. CDR3 size: 14 residues.

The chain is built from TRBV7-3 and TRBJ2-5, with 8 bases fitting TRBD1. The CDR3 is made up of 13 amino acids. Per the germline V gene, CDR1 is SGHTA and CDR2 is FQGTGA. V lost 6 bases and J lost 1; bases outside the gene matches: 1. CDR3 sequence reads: CASSQGAQETQYF. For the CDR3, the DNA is TGTGCCAGCAGTCAGGGGGCCCAAGAGACCCAGTACTTC.

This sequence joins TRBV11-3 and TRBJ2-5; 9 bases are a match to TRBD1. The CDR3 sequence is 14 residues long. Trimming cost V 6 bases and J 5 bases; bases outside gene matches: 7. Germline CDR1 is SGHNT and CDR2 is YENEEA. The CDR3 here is CASSPDRGQETQYF. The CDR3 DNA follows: TGTGCCAGCAGTCCGGACAGGGGTCAGGAGACCCAGTACTTC.

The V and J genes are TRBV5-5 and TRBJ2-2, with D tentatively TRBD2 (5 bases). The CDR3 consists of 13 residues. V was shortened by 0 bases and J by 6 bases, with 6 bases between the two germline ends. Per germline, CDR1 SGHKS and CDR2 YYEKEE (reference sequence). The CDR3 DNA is TGTGCCAGCAGCTTGGGGGGAGCCGGGGAGCTGTTTTTT. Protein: CASSLGGAGELFF.

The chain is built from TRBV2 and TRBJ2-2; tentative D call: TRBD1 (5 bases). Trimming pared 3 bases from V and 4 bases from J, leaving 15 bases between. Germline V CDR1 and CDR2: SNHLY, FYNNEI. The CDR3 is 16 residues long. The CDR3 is CASSDSQVPITGELFF. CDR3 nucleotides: TGTGCCAGCAGTGATTCACAGGTCCCAATCACCGGGGAGCTGTTTTTT.

The CDR3 DNA sequence: TGTGCCAGCAGTGGAGCAGGGGCTAATGAAAAACTGTTTTTT. It translates to CASSGAGANEKLFF. The rearrangement links TRBV2 to TRBJ1-4, with a tentative D call TRBD1 (6 bases). This CDR3 is built from 14 residues. Germline V gene data show CDR1 as SNHLY and CDR2 as FYNNEI. Trimming took off 4 bases at V and 3 bases at J, with 9 bases between the two ends.

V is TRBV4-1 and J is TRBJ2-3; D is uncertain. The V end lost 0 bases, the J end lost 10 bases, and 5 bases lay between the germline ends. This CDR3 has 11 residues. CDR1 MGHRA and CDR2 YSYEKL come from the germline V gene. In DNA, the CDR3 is TGCGCCAGCAGCCAAGACATTGCGCAGTATTTT. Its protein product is CASSQDIAQYF.

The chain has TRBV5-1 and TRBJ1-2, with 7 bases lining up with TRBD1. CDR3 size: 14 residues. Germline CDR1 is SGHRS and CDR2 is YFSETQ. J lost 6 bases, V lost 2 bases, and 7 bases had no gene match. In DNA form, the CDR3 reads TGCGCCAGCAGCTTAGACAGGGCCAATAATGGCTACACCTTC. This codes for CASSLDRANNGYTF.

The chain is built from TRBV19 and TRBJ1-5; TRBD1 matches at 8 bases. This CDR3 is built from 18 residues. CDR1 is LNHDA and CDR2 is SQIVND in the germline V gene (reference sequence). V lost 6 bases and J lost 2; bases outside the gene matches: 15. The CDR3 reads CASRGGRTGLMGNQPQHF. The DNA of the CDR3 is TGTGCCAGTAGAGGGGGGAGGACAGGGCTTATGGGCAATCAGCCCCAGCATTTT.

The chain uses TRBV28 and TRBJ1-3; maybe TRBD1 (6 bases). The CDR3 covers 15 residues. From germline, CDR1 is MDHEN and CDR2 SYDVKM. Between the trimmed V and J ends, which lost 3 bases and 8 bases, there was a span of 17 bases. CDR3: CASSFTGSDADTIYF. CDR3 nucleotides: TGTGCCAGCAGTTTCACAGGGAGTGATGCGGACACCATATATTTT.

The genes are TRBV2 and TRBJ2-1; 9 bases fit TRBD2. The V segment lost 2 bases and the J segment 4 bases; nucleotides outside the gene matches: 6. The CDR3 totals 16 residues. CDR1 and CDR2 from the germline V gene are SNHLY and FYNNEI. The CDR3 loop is CASSEIGLANYNEQFF. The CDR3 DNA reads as TGTGCCAGCAGTGAAATCGGACTAGCGAATTACAATGAGCAGTTCTTC.

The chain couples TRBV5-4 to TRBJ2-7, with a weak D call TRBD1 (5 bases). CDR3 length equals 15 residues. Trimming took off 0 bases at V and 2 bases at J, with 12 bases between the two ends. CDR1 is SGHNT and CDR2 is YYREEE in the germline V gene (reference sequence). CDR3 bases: TGTGCCAGCAGCTTGGAAGGGGTGGGTCCCTACGAGCAGTACTTC. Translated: CASSLEGVGPYEQYF. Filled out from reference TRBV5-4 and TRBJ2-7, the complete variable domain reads ETGVTQSPTHLIKTRGQQVTLRCSSQSGHNTVSWYQQALGQGPQFIFQYYREEENGRGNFPPRFSGLQFPNYSSELNVNALELDDSALYLCASSLEGVGPYEQYFGPGTRLTVT.

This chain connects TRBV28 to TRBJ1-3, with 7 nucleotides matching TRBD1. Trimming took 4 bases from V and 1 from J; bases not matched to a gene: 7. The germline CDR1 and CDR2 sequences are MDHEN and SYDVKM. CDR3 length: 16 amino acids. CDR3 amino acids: CASSSIGQVSGNTIYF. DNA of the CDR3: TGTGCCAGCAGTTCCATAGGACAGGTTTCTGGAAACACCATATATTTT.

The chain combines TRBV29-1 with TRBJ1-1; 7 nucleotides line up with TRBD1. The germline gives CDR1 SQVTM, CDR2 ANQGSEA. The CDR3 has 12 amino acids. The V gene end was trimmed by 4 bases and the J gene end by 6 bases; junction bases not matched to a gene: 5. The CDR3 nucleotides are TGCAGCGTTGGACAGGGTTTGTCTGAAGCTTTCTTT. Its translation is CSVGQGLSEAFF.

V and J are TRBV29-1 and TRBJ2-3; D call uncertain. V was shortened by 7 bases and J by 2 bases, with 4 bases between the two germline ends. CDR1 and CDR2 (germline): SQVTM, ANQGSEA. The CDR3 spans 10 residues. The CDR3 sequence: CSAYTDTQYF. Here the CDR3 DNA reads TGCAGCGCTTACACAGATACGCAGTATTTT.

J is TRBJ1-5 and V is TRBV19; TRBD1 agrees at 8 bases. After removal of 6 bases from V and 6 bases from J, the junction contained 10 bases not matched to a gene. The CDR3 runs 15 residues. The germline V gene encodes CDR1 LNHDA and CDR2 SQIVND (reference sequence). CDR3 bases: TGTGCCAGTAGCAGGGGAACAGGGGGGTCTCAGCCCCAGCATTTT. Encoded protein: CASSRGTGGSQPQHF.